The 5 T cell receptor beta chains below come from one sample, sequenced in a study of T cell repertoires in cytomegalovirus infection (dated by TCRdb to the late 2010s). The sequencing machine was an Illumina HiSeq 1500. TCRdb took the public reads, trimmed them with fastp at Q25, ran MiXCR for clone calling and kept in-frame beta chains. Under each unique CDR3 protein, matching rows form one entry showing the most common genes and DNA. The sample table shows approximately 120,000 distinct CDR3 sequences, and 29% are seen once. About 81% of the sample rests with the top ten. Sample treatment or condition, as interpreted from the label and publication: in vitro stimulation with specific CMV peptide epitopes to enrich CMV-specific T cells. Their specific antigens are unknown. The sample was CD8+ T cells from cultured PBMCs, taken from culture after CMV antigen stimulation. The receptors shown here come from a human donor in good health (CMV status not recorded). Some clones in this sample may be carry-over from other donors' samples.

The chain employs TRBV14 and TRBJ2-7; 7 nucleotides agree with TRBD1. The V gene's germline CDR1 is SGHDN and CDR2 FVKESK. CDR3 length equals 13 residues. V lost 6 bases and J lost 2; bases outside the gene matches: 4. CDR3 region: CASRDDRAYEQYF. The CDR3 DNA reads as TGTGCCAGCAGGGACGACAGGGCCTACGAGCAGTACTTC. Supplemented by reference TRBV14 and TRBJ2-7, the full variable domain reads EAGVTQFPSHSVIEKGQTVTLRCDPISGHDNLYWYRRVMGKEIKFLLHFVKESKQDESGMPNNRFLAERTGGTYSTLKVQPAELEDSGVYFCASRDDRAYEQYFGPGTRLTVT.

This clonotype has just a few counts. This rearrangement joins TRBV27 to TRBJ1-1, with TRBD1 identical over 7 bases. This CDR3 region has 14 residues. From germline, CDR1 is MNHEY and CDR2 SMNVEV (reference sequence). Unmatched junction bases numbered 1, after V lost 3 bases and J lost 0 bases. The DNA for the CDR3 is TGTGCCAGCAGTTTGGACAGGATGAACACTGAAGCTTTCTTT. Translation: CASSLDRMNTEAFF.

The rearrangement joins TRBV20-1 to TRBJ2-1, with D perhaps given as TRBD1 or TRBD2 (5 bases each). This CDR3 region has 12 residues. Germline assignment: CDR1 DFQATT and CDR2 SNEGSKA (reference sequence). Trimming shortened V by 5 bases and J by 4 bases, and 9 bases separated the two germline ends. As DNA, the CDR3 is TGCAGTGCTGGGACGTTATACAATGAGCAGTTCTTC. Translating gives CSAGTLYNEQFF.

This clonotype was detected many times. The chain uses TRBV5-4 and TRBJ2-7; TRBD2 is a possible D gene (6 bases). The CDR3 has 13 residues. V lost 0 bases and J lost 6, with 10 bases in between. The germline gives CDR1 SGHNT, CDR2 YYREEE (reference sequence). The CDR3 reads CASSLAAGPEQYF. The CDR3 DNA follows: TGTGCCAGCAGCTTGGCCGCGGGGCCCGAGCAGTACTTC.

This clonotype occurred many times. This CDR3 is CASSQEGRGLPDGYFNTIYF. CDR3 coding DNA: TGTGCCAGCAGCCAAGAGGGGAGGGGACTACCGGACGGTTACTTTAACACCATATATTTT. The J gene is TRBJ1-3, the V gene TRBV4-2, with D possibly matching TRBD1 (5 bases). Trimming stripped 0 bases from V and 7 bases from J, with 28 bases between. This CDR3 has 20 amino acids. Looked up from germline, CDR1 is LGHNA and CDR2 is YNFKEQ.